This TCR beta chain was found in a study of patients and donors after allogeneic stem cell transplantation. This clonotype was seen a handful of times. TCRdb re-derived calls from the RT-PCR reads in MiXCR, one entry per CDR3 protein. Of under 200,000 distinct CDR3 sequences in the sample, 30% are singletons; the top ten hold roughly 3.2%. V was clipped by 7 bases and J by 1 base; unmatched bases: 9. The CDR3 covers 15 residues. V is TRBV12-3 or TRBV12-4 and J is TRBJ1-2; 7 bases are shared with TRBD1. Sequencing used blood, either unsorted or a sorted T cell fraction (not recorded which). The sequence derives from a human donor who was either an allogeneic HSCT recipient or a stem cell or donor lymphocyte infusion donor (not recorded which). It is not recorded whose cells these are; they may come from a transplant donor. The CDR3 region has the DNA TGTGCCAGCACCATAGGGGGACAGATTAACTATGGCTACACCTTC. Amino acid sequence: CASTIGGQINYGYTF.